Each of the 28 T cell receptor beta chains below was sequenced from the same sample in a study of T cells after yellow fever vaccination. TCRdb re-called the 5' RACE reads with MiXCR, one entry per CDR3 protein. The repertoire consists of fewer than 35,000 distinct CDR3 sequences, with 10% to 13% occurring once and the leading ten covering about 12%. Sequenced material: PBMCs, either bulk or a sorted T-cell subset (CD4+, CD8+, memory, or dextramer-sorted; not recorded which), taken more than 14 days after the first yellow fever vaccination. These receptors originate from a man younger than 35 who received the YFV17D yellow fever vaccine.

This clonotype has ten or more counts. This chain joins TRBV29-1 and TRBJ1-1; D not resolved. The CDR3 sequence is 10 residues long. Per the germline V gene, CDR1 is SQVTM and CDR2 is ANQGSEA. V was clipped by 4 bases and J by 4 bases, with 4 bases between them. DNA for the CDR3: TGCAGCGTTGTCCCCACTGAAGCTTTCTTT. This codes for CSVVPTEAFF.

A few counts support this clonotype. CDR3 DNA sequence: TGTGCCAGCAGCTTAGATATTGCGGGGACCTCCACAGATACGCAGTATTTT. Translated, it gives CASSLDIAGTSTDTQYF. This chain links TRBV7-3 with TRBJ2-3; weak D call: TRBD2 (6 bases). The CDR3 extends over 17 amino acids. In germline, CDR1 is SGHTA, CDR2 FQGTGA. Trimming took 2 bases from V and 2 from J, leaving 17 bases between them.

This clonotype was recorded at least ten times. The chain joins TRBV6-2 or TRBV6-3 to TRBJ2-7; the D gene is possibly TRBD2 (6 bases). This CDR3 region has 13 residues. V dropped 6 bases and J dropped 9 bases, with 18 bases sitting between them. Germline V gene lookup returns CDR1 MNHEY and CDR2 SVGEGT. The CDR3 DNA sequence: TGTGCCAGCAGCCCCCCCGGAGGGAGTGGGCAGTACGTC. Translating gives CASSPPGGSGQYV.

Ten or more counts support this clonotype. The genes are TRBV7-2 and TRBJ1-2; D might be TRBD1 (6 bases). Germline CDR1 reads SGHTA; CDR2 reads FQGNSA. This CDR3 contains 15 residues. Trimming took 0 bases from V and 4 from J, leaving 12 bases between them. DNA for the CDR3: TGTGCCAGCAGCTTAGCGCAGGGGCAAGGCTATGGCTACACCTTC. Translating gives CASSLAQGQGYGYTF.

Ten or more counts support this clonotype. The J gene is TRBJ1-5, the V gene TRBV5-1; 9 bases line up with TRBD1. CDR3 length: 15 residues. After removal of 4 bases from V and 3 bases from J, the junction contained 5 bases not matched to a gene. The germline gives CDR1 SGHRS, CDR2 YFSETQ. The DNA for the CDR3 is TGCGCCAGCAGCGTAGGGACAGGGTACAATCAGCCCCAGCATTTT. Residues: CASSVGTGYNQPQHF.

Of note for this clonotype: A much more abundant neighbour one base away suggests this may be a read error. The conserved phenylalanine or tryptophan is not found at the CDR3 terminus, so this likely reflects a read error. V and J are TRBV9 and TRBJ1-6, with TRBD1 matching 9 bases. With V trimmed by 0 bases and J by 8 bases, 3 bases remained unmatched. The CDR3 has 15 residues. Looked up from germline, CDR1 is SGDLS and CDR2 is YYNGEE. The CDR3, as DNA: TGTGCCAGCAGCGTAGAAGGACAGGGGTATTCACCCCTCCACCTT. It yields the protein CASSVEGQGYSPLHL.

Many counts were recorded for this clonotype. This chain joins TRBV5-1 and TRBJ1-2; 8 bases are a match to TRBD1. V gave up 5 bases and J gave up 5 bases; unmatched junction bases: 8. Per germline, CDR1 SGHRS and CDR2 YFSETQ. This CDR3 has 14 amino acids. This CDR3 reads CASRTDRVRYGYTF. CDR3 in DNA: TGCGCCAGCAGAACGGACAGGGTGAGGTATGGCTACACCTTC.

This clonotype was recorded many times. The J gene is TRBJ2-1, the V gene TRBV6-2 or TRBV6-3; TRBD2 is a possible D gene (6 bases). V was clipped by 2 bases and J by 0 bases, with 14 bases between them. Per the germline V gene, CDR1 is MNHEY and CDR2 is SVGEGT. This CDR3 spans 17 amino acids. The CDR3 region has the DNA TGTGCCAGCAGTTACAATTGGGACTTGTACTCCTACAATGAGCAGTTCTTC. Protein sequence: CASSYNWDLYSYNEQFF.

This clonotype was recorded at least ten times. The rearrangement uses TRBV3-1 and TRBJ2-1; D gene unclear. The CDR3 has 12 residues. CDR1 and CDR2 (germline): LGHDT, YNNKEL (reference sequence). Trimming took 4 bases from V and 6 from J, leaving 7 bases between them. In nucleotides, the CDR3 is TGTGCCAGCAGCCCCCCGAGCAATGAGCAGTTCTTC. Protein: CASSPPSNEQFF.

This clonotype ranks as medium-sized. The genes are TRBV4-1 and TRBJ1-2; D remains unclear. Germline V gives CDR1 MGHRA, CDR2 YSYEKL. V lost 1 base, J lost 5 bases, and 11 bases lay in between. This CDR3 is built from 14 residues. The CDR3, as DNA: TGCGCCAGCAGCCAAGTAAGGACGGGTTATGGCTACACCTTC. It specifies CASSQVRTGYGYTF.

In its sample, this clonotype was seen many times. The chain uses TRBV20-1 and TRBJ2-7, with TRBD1 matching over 7 bases. The CDR3 runs to 13 residues. In germline, CDR1 is DFQATT, CDR2 SNEGSKA (reference sequence). J lost 5 bases, V lost 1 base, and 5 bases had no gene match. The CDR3 sequence: CSARVEGADEQYV. CDR3 nucleotide sequence: TGCAGTGCTAGAGTCGAGGGGGCGGACGAGCAGTACGTC.

The table lists this clonotype with many counts. V is TRBV12-3 or TRBV12-4 and J is TRBJ1-3, with TRBD1 identical over 10 bases. Losses at the gene ends were 7 bases for V and 2 bases for J; bases not matched to a gene: 8. The CDR3 has 16 amino acids. CDR3 amino acids: CASKDRGVFTGNTIYF. The CDR3 region has the DNA TGTGCCAGCAAGGACAGGGGGGTTTTCACTGGAAACACCATATATTTT.

The table lists this clonotype with many counts. This is likely a read error, given that the CDR3 carries no conserved phenylalanine or tryptophan at its end. It is unclear where the CDR3 begins or ends on the DNA, so no DNA is shown, and the CDR3 is as TCRdb lists it. The V gene is TRBV6-5, the J gene TRBJ2-5; the table's D call TRBD2 went unverified against the DNA. Termini included, the CDR3 measures 11 amino acids. Germline V gene lookup returns CDR1 MNHEY and CDR2 SVGAGI. CDR3 protein: CASSYSQRGAV.

This clonotype was recorded many times. The rearrangement joins TRBV6-2 or TRBV6-3 to TRBJ2-3; TRBD2 might be the D (6 bases). CDR1 is MNHEY, CDR2 SVGEGT, per germline. The CDR3 totals 14 residues. V was shortened by 6 bases and J by 3 bases, with 13 bases between the two germline ends. CDR3 loop: CASRRLVATDTQYF. The CDR3 region has the DNA TGTGCCAGCAGACGACTAGTCGCTACAGATACGCAGTATTTT.

This clonotype has at least ten counts. The rearrangement uses TRBV3-1 and TRBJ2-3; the match to TRBD2 covers 9 bases. Trimming took 0 bases from V and 2 from J; bases not matched to a gene: 6. CDR1 and CDR2 (germline): LGHDT, YNNKEL (reference sequence). The CDR3 has 17 residues. CDR3 protein: CASSQDSSGGFTDTQYF. The CDR3 coding sequence is TGTGCCAGCAGCCAAGATTCGAGCGGGGGGTTCACAGATACGCAGTATTTT.

This clonotype was seen ten or more times. The V call is TRBV12-3 or TRBV12-4, the J call TRBJ2-5, with no clear D. CDR3 length equals 13 residues. V was pared by 3 bases and J by 1 base, with 6 bases between. The CDR3 DNA is TGTGCCAGCAGTTTTCGTGGCCAAGAGACCCAGTACTTC. It encodes CASSFRGQETQYF.

Of note for this clonotype: A much larger clone differs by one base, so this may be a read error. The CDR3 sequence is CSSSLAIGGASQETQYF. CDR3 nucleotides: TGCTCCAGCAGCTTGGCCATCGGCGGGGCTTCACAAGAGACCCAGTACTTC. V usage is TRBV5-1 and J usage is TRBJ2-5; maybe TRBD2 (6 bases). Germline CDR1 is SGHRS and CDR2 is YFSETQ. The CDR3 sequence is 17 residues long.

This clonotype occurred many times. The J gene is TRBJ1-5, the V gene TRBV2, with no clear D. CDR1 and CDR2 (germline): SNHLY, FYNNEI. V dropped 8 bases and J dropped 4 bases, with 12 bases sitting between them. The CDR3 length is 13 residues. CDR3 loop: CASSSEWNQPQHF. CDR3 DNA sequence: TGTGCCAGCTCATCGGAGTGGAATCAGCCCCAGCATTTT.

Turning to this clonotype: At one end the junction does not follow the germline gene, possibly because of a read error. The gene calls are TRBV5-5 and TRBJ2-5, with D perhaps matching TRBD2 (6 bases). The CDR3 is 16 residues long. Germline V gene data show CDR1 as SGHKS and CDR2 as YYEKEE (reference sequence). The DNA of the CDR3 is TGTGTCAGCAGCTTGGAGGGGTCAGGTCGCCAAGAGAACCAGTACTTC. As protein: CVSSLEGSGRQENQYF.

This clonotype was observed at least ten times. V usage is TRBV3-1 and J usage is TRBJ1-4; tentatively, D is TRBD1 (5 bases). This CDR3 is built from 17 residues. The V gene lost 0 bases and the J gene lost 0 bases, with 11 bases spanning the gap. Germline V gene data show CDR1 as LGHDT and CDR2 as YNNKEL (reference sequence). The CDR3 here is CASSQEILTATNEKLFF. CDR3 nucleotides: TGTGCCAGCAGCCAAGAGATACTGACAGCAACTAATGAAAAACTGTTTTTT.

This clonotype came up many times. The V and J genes are TRBV5-1 and TRBJ2-7; no definite D call. V gave up 2 bases and J gave up 0 bases, with 6 bases separating them. This CDR3 has 13 residues. CDR1 and CDR2 (germline): SGHRS, YFSETQ. CDR3 sequence: CASSFVSSYEQYF. The CDR3 DNA sequence: TGCGCCAGCAGCTTTGTCAGCTCCTACGAGCAGTACTTC.

This clonotype showed up many times. This rearrangement joins TRBV5-4 to TRBJ2-7; tentative D call: TRBD1 (6 bases). Trimming removed 4 bases at V and 3 bases at J, with 20 bases between. The CDR3 spans 16 residues. CDR1 and CDR2 (germline): SGHNT, YYREEE (reference sequence). The CDR3 is CASSKGLAGTSYEQYF. The CDR3 DNA sequence: TGTGCCAGCAGCAAGGGGTTGGCAGGGACAAGCTACGAGCAGTACTTC.

In its sample, this clonotype was seen many times. J is TRBJ2-1 and V is TRBV6-5; 9 positions match TRBD1. The CDR3 totals 15 residues. J gave up 6 bases and V 5 bases, and 8 bases lay outside the gene matches. CDR1 is MNHEY and CDR2 is SVGAGI in the germline V gene. CDR3 nucleotides: TGTGCCAGCAGTAGGCCGGGACAGGGAATCAATGAGCAGTTCTTC. Encoded protein: CASSRPGQGINEQFF.

This clonotype was seen repeatedly, ten times or more. V and J are TRBV12-3 or TRBV12-4 and TRBJ2-4, with D possibly matching TRBD2 (6 bases). Trimming took off 4 bases at V and 8 bases at J, with 6 bases between the two ends. This CDR3 is built from 11 residues. This CDR3 is CASSWGDIQYF. The CDR3 nucleotides are TGTGCCAGCAGTTGGGGGGACATTCAGTACTTC.

This clonotype has a count of ten or more. The chain has TRBV27 and TRBJ1-4; weak D call: TRBD1 (5 bases). The CDR3 covers 13 residues. CDR1 and CDR2 (germline): MNHEY, SMNVEV (reference sequence). Trimming cost V 8 bases and J 5 bases, with 12 bases left between them. The CDR3 here is CASGTGPNEKLFF. The CDR3 DNA follows: TGTGCCAGCGGGACGGGCCCCAATGAAAAACTGTTTTTT. Based on the CDR3 plus reference TRBV27 and TRBJ1-4, the full variable domain is EAQVTQNPRYLITVTGKKLTVTCSQNMNHEYMSWYRQDPGLGLRQIYYSMNVEVTDKGDVPEGYKVSRKEKRNFPLILESPSPNQTSLYFCASGTGPNEKLFFGSGTQLSVL.

The sample holds many counts of this clonotype. The gene calls are TRBV20-1 and TRBJ2-7, with D possibly TRBD1 on 6 matching bases. Germline CDR1 is DFQATT and CDR2 is SNEGSKA (reference sequence). V gave up 3 bases and J gave up 4 bases, with 16 bases separating them. This CDR3 has 14 amino acids. DNA of the CDR3: TGCAGTGCTAGCCTGGGGGCTGAAATGTACGAGCAGTACTTC. Its translation: CSASLGAEMYEQYF.

This clonotype has at least ten counts. This sequence joins TRBV12-3 or TRBV12-4 and TRBJ2-1; maybe TRBD2 (5 bases). The V end was cut by 4 bases, the J end by 4 bases, with 23 bases between. CDR3 length: 18 amino acids. The CDR3 DNA reads TGTGCCAGCAGTTCCCGGAACTCCCCGGGGAACCATTACAATGAGCAGTTCTTC. Protein: CASSSRNSPGNHYNEQFF.

This clonotype was seen at least ten times. As DNA, the CDR3 is TGTGCCAGCAGCTTTGGGGGGGAAGATACGCAGTATTTT. Protein sequence: CASSFGGEDTQYF. The chain employs TRBV7-2 and TRBJ2-3; 7 bases map to TRBD2. This CDR3 contains 13 residues. CDR1 is SGHTA, CDR2 FQGNSA, per germline. J gave up 5 bases and V 3 bases, and 2 bases lay outside the gene matches.